What follows are 4 T cell receptor beta chains derived from one specimen sequenced in a study of blood T cell repertoires in COVID-19. Produced via immunoSEQ multiplex PCR; TCRdb's table is partial and in-frame only. The sample holds tens of thousands of clones, about nine tenths seen once. The sequencing sample was made of peripheral blood. The receptors originated from a human donor in a cohort sampled during active COVID-19. The donor label of this sample is uncertain.

The rearrangement links TRBV20-1 to TRBJ1-5; D is undetermined. V was clipped by 3 bases and J by 1 base, with 22 bases between them. Germline V CDR1 and CDR2: DFQATT, SNEGSKA (reference sequence). This CDR3 contains 18 residues. CDR3 sequence reads: CSASKFFAVERSNQPQHF. Written as DNA, the CDR3 is TGCAGTGCTAGTAAATTCTTCGCAGTGGAGCGGAGCAATCAGCCCCAGCATTTT.

The chain carries TRBV9 and TRBJ2-6; 10 bases fit TRBD1. V lost 5 bases, J lost 4 bases, and 9 bases stayed unmatched. The CDR3 length is 17 residues. Germline V gene sequence: CDR1 SGDLS, CDR2 YYNGEE. CDR3 sequence: CASSSGTGDSGANVLTF. The DNA for the CDR3 is TGTGCCAGCAGTAGCGGGACAGGGGATTCAGGGGCCAACGTCCTGACTTTC.

This clone was found once. V is TRBV6-4 and J is TRBJ1-1, with 8 bases that match TRBD1. This CDR3 spans 14 amino acids. CDR1 MRHNA and CDR2 SNTAGT come from the germline V gene. Unmatched junction bases numbered 7, after V lost 6 bases and J lost 4 bases. This CDR3 reads CASSMDRESTEAFF. Written as DNA, the CDR3 is TGTGCCAGCAGCATGGACAGGGAAAGCACTGAAGCTTTCTTT.

The chain recombines TRBV9 with TRBJ2-7, with 8 nucleotides matching TRBD2. Germline V gives CDR1 SGDLS, CDR2 YYNGEE. This CDR3 region has 15 residues. J lost 3 bases, V lost 4 bases, and 9 bases had no gene match. The CDR3 DNA is TGTGCCAGCAGCCTTTCGGGGGGGCCTGGCTACGAGCAGTACTTC. This encodes CASSLSGGPGYEQYF.